This T cell receptor (beta chain) was sequenced in a study of Graves' ophthalmopathy and Graves' hyperthyroidism. As for the study in general: The study drew peripheral blood at initial diagnosis, before any treatment. Study observations and caveats: Progression of ophthalmopathy was predicted by the model with less than 71% sensitivity and less than 85% specificity.

This clonotype was counted ten times or more. What it recognizes is unknown. V lost 0 bases and J 4 bases, leaving 11 bases between the germline ends. The CDR3 contains 15 residues. Germline V CDR1 and CDR2: SGHRS, YFSETQ. TCR beta CDR3 amplification used RNA transcripts. Scientists carried out first-round RT-PCR using HTBI primers and then a second-round multiplex PCR. TCRdb passed the multiplex PCR reads through MiXCR, listing each CDR3 protein once. This table has just over 600,000 distinct CDR3 sequences, 22% appearing once. The TCR was taken from a woman younger than 35 with stable Graves' hyperthyroidism. Some clones in this sample may be carry-over from other donors' samples. V is TRBV5-1 and J is TRBJ1-5, with TRBD1 as a possible D gene (5 bases). The specimen sequenced was peripheral blood. The CDR3 is CASSLGDRPNQPQHF. In DNA form, the CDR3 reads TGCGCCAGCAGCTTGGGGGACCGACCTAATCAGCCCCAGCATTTT.